This TCR beta chain was retrieved from a study of blood T cell repertoires in COVID-19. Study-wide background: Collection of acute and convalescent COVID-19 samples took place in the United States, Italy and Spain. PBMCs, B-cell-depleted T cells, or T cells were the source of the cDNA or gDNA that made up the material.

The CDR3 runs 13 residues. V was pared by 3 bases and J by 4 bases, with 6 bases between. Per germline, CDR1 WNHNN and CDR2 SYGVQD (reference sequence). During active infection, Seattle patients enrolled and were then monitored through disease. In the authors' workflow: Cell counts per sample came from amplifying reference gene primers. Here immunoSEQ multiplex PCR was the method, and the copy in TCRdb shows in-frame clones only, minus some. V, J and clone size derive from that table, while D and trimming were established from the DNA sequence. Seen here are fewer than 200,000 clones, approximately 84% observed once, and the top ten hold over 5%.

The receptor comes from a woman in her forties or fifties with COVID-19, enrolled during active disease. Sequencing used peripheral blood. V usage is TRBV10-1 and J usage is TRBJ2-2, with D possibly being TRBD2 (5 bases). CDR3 nucleotide sequence: TGCGCCAGCAGTGAACGGGGCACCGGGGAGCTGTTTTTT. It yields the protein CASSERGTGELFF.